One sample yielded the 18 T cell receptor beta chains listed below, sequenced in a study of T cells in Graves' hyperthyroidism and ophthalmopathy. There were TCR beta CDR3 regions amplified from RNA transcripts. RT-PCR in the first round (using the HTBI primer set) targeted the TCR CDR3. TCRdb reprocessed the multiplex PCR reads with MiXCR, giving one entry per CDR3 protein. The sample lists hundreds of thousands of distinct CDR3 sequences, 45% occurring once. The sample comprised peripheral blood or thyroid tissue (not recorded which). These TCRs come from an adult man with Graves' disease, either hyperthyroidism or ophthalmopathy (not recorded which).

As for this clonotype: This may arise from a read error, as a much more abundant clone is one base away. The chain joins TRBV2 to TRBJ2-7, with 11 bases fitting TRBD1. The CDR3 has 14 residues. The J segment lost 4 bases and the V segment lost 8 bases, leaving 7 bases of the junction unmatched. In germline, CDR1 is SNHLY, CDR2 FYNNEI. Here the CDR3 DNA reads TGTGCCAGCGAGGGGACAGGGGGATCATACGAGCAGTACTTC. Amino acid sequence: CASEGTGGSYEQYF.

V gene TRBV6-5 combines with J gene TRBJ1-5, with D uncertain. The CDR3 has 15 residues. Germline lookup yields CDR1 MNHEY and CDR2 SVGAGI. V was clipped by 0 bases and J by 7 bases, with 13 bases between them. Here the CDR3 reads CASSYSPPYEQPQHF. CDR3 nucleotide sequence: TGTGCCAGCAGTTACTCGCCGCCCTACGAGCAGCCCCAGCATTTT.

This clonotype was observed at least ten times. The chain is built from TRBV2 and TRBJ2-7; maybe TRBD1 (6 bases). Trimming removed 4 bases at V and 13 bases at J, with 14 bases between. In germline, CDR1 is SNHLY, CDR2 FYNNEI. CDR3 length: 11 residues. CDR3 amino acids: CASSAGAGAYF. In DNA, the CDR3 is TGTGCCAGCAGTGCGGGTGCAGGGGCCTACTTC.

The table lists this clonotype with many counts. The rearrangement uses TRBV14 and TRBJ1-1, with TRBD1 matching 9 bases. Germline V lookup: CDR1 SGHDN, CDR2 FVKESK. This CDR3 has 14 amino acids. The ends lost 4 bases at V and 2 bases at J; junction bases unmatched: 2. Here the CDR3 DNA reads TGTGCCAGCAGCCCTACAGGGGGCAACACTGAAGCTTTCTTT. This gives the protein CASSPTGGNTEAFF.

This clonotype was found a few times. Germline and junction disagree at one end, which may indicate a read error. This chain connects TRBV5-1 to TRBJ1-1; D is ambiguous. CDR3 length equals 14 residues. CDR1 and CDR2 (germline): SGHRS, YFSETQ. The CDR3 DNA is TGCACCAGCAGCTTGGCCACGGTGAACACTGAAGCTTTCTTT. Protein: CTSSLATVNTEAFF. The whole variable domain, filled in from reference TRBV5-1 and TRBJ1-1, reads KAGVTQTPRYLIKTRGQQVTLSCSPISGHRSVSWYQQTPGQGLQFLFEYFSETQRNKGNFPGRFSGRQFSNSRSEMNVSTLELGDSALYLCTSSLATVNTEAFFGQGTRLTVV.

The chain links TRBV25-1 to TRBJ1-2; no clear D gene. This CDR3 region has 13 residues. Trimming stripped 8 bases from V and 7 bases from J, with 17 bases between. The germline gives CDR1 MGHDK, CDR2 SYGVNS. The CDR3 loop is CASPEPRDSGYTF. DNA of the CDR3: TGTGCCAGCCCCGAACCAAGGGATTCTGGCTACACCTTC.

Here the CDR3 reads CATSDSRASGTGELFF. CDR3 in DNA: TGTGCCACCAGTGATTCCCGGGCTAGCGGGACCGGGGAGCTGTTTTTT. This rearrangement joins TRBV24-1 to TRBJ2-2; TRBD2 agrees at 8 bases. CDR3 length: 16 residues. Germline V gene sequence: CDR1 KGHDR, CDR2 SFDVKD. Trimming at V came to 2 bases and at J to 5 bases, leaving 6 bases not matched to a gene.

The chain joins TRBV7-9 to TRBJ1-2, with 9 bases aligning to TRBD1. J gave up 7 bases and V 5 bases, and 11 bases lay outside the gene matches. This CDR3 contains 15 residues. The germline V gene encodes CDR1 SEHNR and CDR2 FQNEAQ (reference sequence). The CDR3 is CASSQPGTGFGGYTF. The CDR3 DNA sequence: TGTGCCAGCAGCCAACCCGGGACAGGGTTCGGTGGCTACACCTTC.

About this clonotype: At one of its ends the junction is not consistent with the germline gene, which may arise from a read error. V is TRBV29-1 and J is TRBJ1-3; no definite D call. The CDR3 spans 14 residues. Germline lookup yields CDR1 SQVTM and CDR2 ANQGSEA. The CDR3 region is CSAPDTVPGNTIHF. In DNA, the CDR3 is TGCAGTGCTCCTGACACGGTGCCTGGAAACACCATACATTTT.

About this clonotype itself: A single base separates this from a much larger clone, so it may be a read error. As the CDR3 is not closed by the conserved phenylalanine or tryptophan, this likely results from a read error. The chain uses TRBV29-1 and TRBJ2-7; 9 bases line up with TRBD1. The germline CDR1 and CDR2 sequences are SQVTM and ANQGSEA. The J segment lost 7 bases and the V segment lost 7 bases, leaving 14 bases of the junction unmatched. The CDR3 is made up of 14 amino acids. In DNA form, the CDR3 reads TGCAGCGCATCCCCGGGACAGGGATCTTTAGAGCAGTACCTC. It is translated as CSASPGQGSLEQYL.

This clonotype was seen many times. This chain uses TRBV10-3 with TRBJ1-2, with a weak D call TRBD1 (5 bases). V lost 3 bases, J lost 6 bases, and 8 bases lay in between. Germline lookup yields CDR1 ENHRY and CDR2 SYGVKD. The CDR3 is made up of 12 amino acids. The CDR3 nucleotides are TGTGCCATCAGTGATACAGGCCATGGCTACACCTTC. Protein sequence: CAISDTGHGYTF.

This clonotype was seen at least ten times. The chain is built from TRBV5-1 and TRBJ2-2; D remains ambiguous. This CDR3 is 14 amino acids long. Germline V CDR1 and CDR2: SGHRS, YFSETQ. Trimming pared 1 base from V and 0 bases from J, leaving 4 bases between. The CDR3 loop is CASSLQSNTGELFF. CDR3 DNA sequence: TGCGCCAGCAGCTTGCAGTCGAACACCGGGGAGCTGTTTTTT.

A few counts support this clonotype. CDR3 amino acids: CASSLGTGGYYGYTF. The CDR3 DNA is TGTGCCAGCAGCTTAGGAACAGGGGGTTACTATGGCTACACCTTC. The chain carries TRBV7-9 and TRBJ1-2, with 8 bases aligning to TRBD1. The germline gives CDR1 SEHNR, CDR2 FQNEAQ (reference sequence). This CDR3 region has 15 residues. Trimming took 1 base from V and 3 from J; bases not matched to a gene: 4.

In nucleotides, the CDR3 is TGTGCCAGCAGTAACTGGGGACAGGGGGACACTGAAGCTTTCTTT. Residues: CASSNWGQGDTEAFF. The chain recombines TRBV6-5 with TRBJ1-1; 11 positions agree with TRBD1. CDR1 is MNHEY, CDR2 SVGAGI, per germline. Germline trimming cut 5 bases from V and 3 bases from J; bases unmatched to any gene: 5. This CDR3 contains 15 residues.

This chain joins TRBV20-1 and TRBJ1-5; D is perhaps TRBD1 (5 bases). The CDR3 is 18 amino acids. Germline CDR1 and CDR2: DFQATT and SNEGSKA (reference sequence). The germline V and J ends were trimmed by 1 base and 0 bases, with 19 bases remaining between them. The CDR3 sequence: CSARVPAGLINSNQPQHF. The CDR3, as DNA: TGCAGTGCTAGAGTGCCCGCGGGACTGATTAATAGCAATCAGCCCCAGCATTTT.

The V and J genes are TRBV12-3 or TRBV12-4 and TRBJ1-5; TRBD1 aligns across 7 bases. The CDR3 sequence is 14 residues long. With V trimmed by 7 bases and J by 6 bases, 9 bases remained unmatched. The CDR3 reads CASNYGQAGQPQHF. CDR3 in DNA: TGTGCCAGCAACTACGGACAGGCGGGTCAGCCCCAGCATTTT.

This clonotype was counted many times. V is TRBV29-1 and J is TRBJ1-2; D unclear. Trimming cost V 4 bases and J 3 bases, with 9 bases left between them. Germline CDR1 SQVTM, CDR2 ANQGSEA. This CDR3 comprises 12 residues. CDR3 region: CSVVGGDYGYTF. The CDR3 DNA reads TGCAGCGTTGTCGGTGGGGACTATGGCTACACCTTC.

This sequence joins TRBV10-3 and TRBJ2-2, with no clear D. Deletions cut 7 bases from V and 4 bases from J, with 4 bases between. The CDR3 length is 11 residues. CDR1 and CDR2 (germline): ENHRY, SYGVKD. CDR3 in amino acids: CAIKGTGELFF. CDR3 in DNA: TGTGCCATCAAGGGCACCGGGGAGCTGTTTTTT.